This T cell receptor beta chain was profiled in a study of cytomegalovirus exposure and HLA in healthy donors. Study-wide points: Testing in vitro showed a few CMV-associated chains specific for CMV antigens.

This PCR relied on a set of 60 Vbeta primers and 13 Jbeta primers. Method: immunoSEQ multiplex PCR; TCRdb's copy keeps in-frame clones and lacks some. The sample contains 150,000 to 200,000 clones, roughly 80% of which appear only once. Trimming removed 5 bases at V and 6 bases at J, with 14 bases between. This CDR3 is built from 13 residues. Germline loops: CDR1 GTSNPN, CDR2 SVGIG (reference sequence). In the case of this clone: Its antigen is unidentified.

The genes are TRBV30 and TRBJ2-1, with D unclear. The TCR was taken from a male donor in good health and CMV-seronegative. The sequenced sample consisted of PBMCs. This chain's CDR3 is CAWWKAPGNEQFF. The CDR3 DNA follows: TGTGCCTGGTGGAAGGCCCCGGGCAATGAGCAGTTCTTC.